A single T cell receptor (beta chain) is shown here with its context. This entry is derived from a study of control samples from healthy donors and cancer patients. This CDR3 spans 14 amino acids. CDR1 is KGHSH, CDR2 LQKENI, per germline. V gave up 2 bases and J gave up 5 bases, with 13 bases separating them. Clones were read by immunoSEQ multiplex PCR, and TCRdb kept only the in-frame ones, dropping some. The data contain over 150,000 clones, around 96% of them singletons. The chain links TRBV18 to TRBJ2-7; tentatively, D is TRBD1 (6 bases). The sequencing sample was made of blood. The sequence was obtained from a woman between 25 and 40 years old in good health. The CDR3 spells CASSPSRQDDEQYF. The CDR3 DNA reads TGTGCCAGCTCACCATCGAGACAGGATGACGAGCAGTACTTC.